Listed below are T cell receptor beta chains from one sample, sequenced in a study of blood T cell repertoires in COVID-19. Clones were read by immunoSEQ multiplex PCR, and TCRdb kept only the in-frame ones, dropping some. This table has around 300,000 clones, around 86% appearing once. The sample taken for sequencing was peripheral blood. The receptors shown here come from a woman aged 25 to 45 who had recovered from COVID-19. Each CDR3 is given with its conserved first and last residue. D genes are given only for firm matches. The listing skips clone size in some rows; elsewhere it reads once, few, many or a size class.

V gene,D gene,J gene,clone size,CDR3 protein,CDR3 DNA
TRBV7-6,.,TRBJ1-2,many,CASSLEQNYGYTF,TGTGCCAGCAGCTTAGAACAGAACTATGGCTACACCTTC
TRBV5-1,.,TRBJ2-3,.,CASSFWRGTDTQYF,TGCGCCAGCAGCTTTTGGAGAGGCACAGATACGCAGTATTTT
TRBV19,TRBD1,TRBJ2-7,.,CASMGPGQGLGEQYF,TGTGCCAGTATGGGACCGGGACAGGGGCTGGGCGAGCAGTACTTC
TRBV5-1,TRBD1,TRBJ2-3,.,CASSLGQGRTDTQYF,TGCGCCAGCAGCTTAGGACAGGGTCGTACCGATACGCAGTATTTT
TRBV6-5,TRBD1,TRBJ1-6,.,CASSPSTFRGTLHF,TGTGCCAGCAGCCCGTCGACTTTCAGGGGGACCCTCCACTTT
TRBV6-4,TRBD2,TRBJ2-3,.,CASSELAGVLYF,TGTGCCAGCAGCGAACTAGCGGGAGTTCTGTATTTT
TRBV2,.,TRBJ2-3,.,CASSRGTDTQYF,TGTGCCAGCAGCAGGGGCACAGATACGCAGTATTTT
TRBV5-1,.,TRBJ2-5,.,CASSLVRWGEETQYF,TGCGCCAGCAGCTTGGTTAGGTGGGGGGAAGAGACCCAGTACTTC
TRBV28,TRBD1,TRBJ1-2,.,CASSNNRGLHGYTF,TGTGCCAGCAGCAATAACAGGGGGCTCCATGGCTACACCTTC
TRBV19,TRBD1,TRBJ1-5,.,CASSMGPGQLNQPQHF,TGTGCCAGTAGTATGGGACCGGGACAGCTCAATCAGCCCCAGCATTTT
TRBV4-2,.,TRBJ1-1,.,CASSQLTGLNTEAFF,TGTGCCAGCAGCCAACTGACGGGGTTGAACACTGAAGCTTTCTTT
TRBV27,TRBD1,TRBJ2-7,few,CASGTGPYEQYF,TGTGCCAGCGGGACAGGGCCCTACGAGCAGTACTTC
TRBV25-1,.,TRBJ1-2,.,CASSDHQVRYGYTF,TGTGCCAGCAGTGACCATCAGGTCCGCTATGGCTACACCTTC
TRBV29-1,.,TRBJ1-1,.,CSVEDRGMGTEAFF,TGCAGCGTTGAAGATCGAGGTATGGGCACTGAAGCTTTCTTT
TRBV3-1/TRBV3-2,.,TRBJ2-5,.,CASSQAETQYF,TGTGCCAGCAGCCAAGCGGAGACCCAGTACTTC
TRBV23-1,.,TRBJ1-1,.,CASSQFEEMNTEAFF,TGCGCCAGCAGTCAATTCGAGGAAATGAACACTGAAGCTTTCTTT
TRBV7-2,TRBD1,TRBJ2-1,once,CASSLTGVNEQFF,TGTGCCAGCAGCTTGACAGGGGTTAATGAGCAGTTCTTC
TRBV4-1,TRBD2,TRBJ2-5,.,CASSQGGLETQYF,TGCGCCAGCAGCCAGGGAGGGCTAGAGACCCAGTACTTC
TRBV7-9,.,TRBJ2-2,.,CAGPTRTGELFF,TGTGCCGGTCCTACCCGAACCGGGGAGCTGTTTTTT
TRBV7-3,.,TRBJ2-3,.,CASSLQGSTDTQYF,TGTGCCAGCAGCTTACAGGGGAGCACAGATACGCAGTATTTT
TRBV3-1/TRBV3-2,.,TRBJ1-3,.,CASSQDLGGSGNTIYF,TGTGCCAGCAGCCAAGATTTGGGGGGATCAGGAAACACCATATATTTT
TRBV19,.,TRBJ2-3,.,CASSMRQIVADTQYF,TGTGCCAGTAGTATGAGACAGATCGTGGCAGATACGCAGTATTTT
TRBV11-2,TRBD1,TRBJ1-2,.,CASSLGTGVRGYTF,TGTGCCAGCAGCTTGGGGACAGGGGTAAGAGGCTACACCTTC
TRBV5-5,.,TRBJ1-1,.,CASEGGWVNTEAFF,TGTGCCAGCGAAGGGGGTTGGGTGAACACTGAAGCTTTCTTT
TRBV28,TRBD2,TRBJ2-7,.,CASSSVAGGGSYEQYF,TGTGCCAGCAGTTCGGTAGCGGGAGGGGGCTCCTACGAGCAGTACTTC
TRBV5-1,.,TRBJ2-7,.,CASSLAGSYEQYF,TGCGCCAGCAGCTTGGCCGGGAGCTACGAGCAGTACTTC
TRBV2,TRBD1,TRBJ2-7,.,CASSEFRTGGRDYEQYF,TGTGCCAGCAGTGAATTCAGGACAGGGGGTCGCGACTACGAGCAGTACTTC
TRBV5-1,.,TRBJ1-2,.,CASSTTGGQNYGYTF,TGCGCCAGCAGCACTACGGGGGGACAAAACTATGGCTACACCTTC
TRBV5-1,TRBD1,TRBJ2-7,few,CASSLAPGQGYEQYF,TGCGCCAGCAGCTTGGCCCCCGGACAGGGCTACGAGCAGTACTTC
TRBV7-9,.,TRBJ2-1,.,CASSLEVGGVANEQFF,TGTGCCAGCAGCTTAGAGGTCGGCGGGGTAGCAAATGAGCAGTTCTTC
TRBV7-3,TRBD2,TRBJ2-2,.,CASSTTSGANTGELFF,TGTGCCAGCAGCACAACTAGCGGCGCGAACACCGGGGAGCTGTTTTTT
TRBV3-1/TRBV3-2,TRBD2,TRBJ2-1,.,CASSQGGLAGRRNEQFF,TGTGCCAGCAGCCAAGGGGGACTAGCGGGGCGCCGCAATGAGCAGTTCTTC
TRBV25-1,.,TRBJ1-1,once,CASSLSGYEAFF,TGTGCCAGCAGTCTATCGGGATATGAAGCTTTCTTT
TRBV7-2,TRBD2,TRBJ2-7,.,CASSLTSGDYSSYEQYF,TGTGCCAGCAGCTTAACTAGCGGGGACTACAGCTCCTACGAGCAGTACTTC
TRBV4-2,TRBD1,TRBJ1-2,.,CASSHRGGAGGNYGYTF,TGTGCCAGCAGCCATAGAGGGGGCGCGGGGGGGAACTATGGCTACACCTTC
TRBV6-2/TRBV6-3,.,TRBJ2-7,.,CASSYSREQYF,TGTGCCAGCAGTTACTCGAGGGAGCAGTACTTC
TRBV3-1/TRBV3-2,TRBD1,TRBJ1-6,.,CASSQDWQGAGNSPLHF,TGTGCCAGCAGCCAAGACTGGCAGGGGGCTGGGAATTCACCCCTCCACTTT
TRBV9,TRBD1,TRBJ1-3,once,CASSVTGDGNTIYF,TGTGCCAGCAGTGTGACAGGGGACGGAAACACCATATATTTT
TRBV5-3,TRBD2,TRBJ2-3,.,CARGLPAGGRHTQYF,TGTGCCAGAGGCCTCCCAGCGGGAGGGCGTCATACGCAGTATTTT
TRBV4-2,TRBD2,TRBJ2-7,.,CASSQDLESSGVTYEQYF,TGTGCCAGCAGCCAAGATCTGGAGTCCAGCGGGGTTACCTACGAGCAGTACTTC
TRBV7-9,TRBD2,TRBJ2-7,.,CASSPGLATEQYF,TGTGCCAGCAGCCCGGGACTAGCGACCGAGCAGTACTTC
TRBV6-5,TRBD2,TRBJ2-7,.,CASSYVPAGGGYEQYF,TGTGCCAGCAGTTACGTTCCAGCCGGGGGAGGGTACGAGCAGTACTTC
TRBV7-2,TRBD1,TRBJ2-7,.,CASSLGQGGYEQYF,TGTGCCAGCAGCCTAGGACAGGGGGGGTACGAGCAGTACTTC
TRBV28,TRBD2,TRBJ2-7,.,CASSSGETSGFYEQYF,TGTGCCAGCAGTAGCGGTGAGACTAGCGGATTCTACGAGCAGTACTTC